Below, 24 T cell receptor beta chains from the same sample are listed, as sequenced in a study of immune evolution from preneoplasia to lung adenocarcinoma. The protocol was immunoSEQ multiplex PCR, while the TCRdb copy is restricted to in-frame clones and leaves out a portion. The repertoire includes about 5,500 clones, approximately 87% of them detected once, and about 3.9% sits in the top ten. Sequencing was done on a sample of FFPE adjacent normal lung tissue. These receptors were collected from a person aged 70 to 85 with lung adenocarcinoma.

This clone turned up a few times. The CDR3 DNA reads as TGTGCCAGCAGCTTGTCGGGACTTAGCAATCAGCCCCAGCATTTT. Protein product: CASSLSGLSNQPQHF. This chain connects TRBV7-8 to TRBJ1-5; a possible D gene is TRBD1 (5 bases). There are 15 residues in the CDR3. CDR1 is SGHVS, CDR2 FQNEAQ, per germline. Trimming pared 3 bases from V and 0 bases from J, leaving 9 bases between.

The chain is built from TRBV5-1 and TRBJ1-6; 8 nucleotides agree with TRBD1. The CDR3 length is 15 residues. Germline CDR1 reads SGHRS; CDR2 reads YFSETQ. V was clipped by 10 bases and J by 7 bases; unmatched bases: 13. The CDR3 region is CACNAGTGKNSPLHF. The DNA of the CDR3 is TGCGCCTGCAATGCGGGGACAGGCAAGAATTCACCCCTCCACTTT.

This chain uses TRBV28 with TRBJ2-5; the D gene could be TRBD1 or TRBD2 (5 bases each). Trimming took off 3 bases at V and 6 bases at J, with 17 bases between the two ends. Per the germline V gene, CDR1 is MDHEN and CDR2 is SYDVKM. The CDR3 contains 15 residues. CDR3 in amino acids: CASSFPRDPPQTQYF. The CDR3 coding sequence is TGTGCCAGCAGTTTCCCCCGGGACCCCCCCCAGACCCAGTACTTC.

This chain joins TRBV23-1 and TRBJ1-5; D unclear. TRBV23-1 belongs to the ORF category, with a function that is uncertain. V lost 0 bases to trimming and J lost 6 bases, with 12 bases between them. The CDR3 extends over 15 amino acids. The CDR3 nucleotides are TGCGCCAGCAGTCAATCCACAGATGAGGGTCAGCCCCAGCATTTT. Amino acid sequence: CASSQSTDEGQPQHF.

The chain uses TRBV11-3 and TRBJ1-1, with TRBD1 identical over 7 bases. The CDR3 extends over 14 amino acids. Trimming removed 5 bases from V and 1 base from J; junction bases left unmatched: 4. CDR1 and CDR2 from the germline V gene are SGHNT and YENEEA. The CDR3, as DNA: TGTGCCAGCAGCCCCAGACAGGGGAACACTGAAGCTTTCTTT. This translates into CASSPRQGNTEAFF.

This rearrangement joins TRBV5-1 to TRBJ2-2, with 8 bases aligning to TRBD2. The CDR3 is 15 residues long. Germline V gene data show CDR1 as SGHRS and CDR2 as YFSETQ. V was clipped by 3 bases and J by 8 bases; unmatched bases: 9. The CDR3, as DNA: TGCGCCAGCAGCTCCCGGACTAGCACAGGTGGGGAGCTGTTTTTT. This encodes CASSSRTSTGGELFF.

The chain couples TRBV9 to TRBJ2-7; a weak D match, TRBD2 (5 bases). Trimming took off 4 bases at V and 1 base at J, with 18 bases between the two ends. Germline values: CDR1 SGDLS, CDR2 YYNGEE. The CDR3 contains 16 residues. The CDR3 spells CASSFHPGPGSYEQYF. The CDR3 DNA sequence: TGTGCCAGCAGCTTTCACCCGGGCCCGGGATCCTACGAGCAGTACTTC.

The V and J genes are TRBV2 and TRBJ2-3, with D hard to call. CDR1 SNHLY and CDR2 FYNNEI come from the germline V gene. The V and J ends lost 3 bases and 6 bases respectively, with 10 bases between them. The CDR3 consists of 13 residues. The CDR3 spells CASSDIGPDTQYF. The CDR3 region has the DNA TGTGCCAGCAGTGATATAGGGCCCGATACGCAGTATTTT.

The V call is TRBV5-1, the J call TRBJ2-1; 9 nucleotides align to TRBD2. The CDR3 loop spans 15 amino acids. V gave up 6 bases and J gave up 7 bases; unmatched junction bases: 11. The germline V gene has CDR1 SGHRS and CDR2 YFSETQ. The CDR3 DNA reads as TGCGCCAGCAACAGAGGTAGCGGGAGTGGGAATGAGCAGTTCTTC. Translation: CASNRGSGSGNEQFF.

The chain joins TRBV28 to TRBJ1-2; TRBD1 matches at 9 bases. The CDR3 loop spans 14 amino acids. Germline lookup yields CDR1 MDHEN and CDR2 SYDVKM. J gave up 8 bases and V 8 bases, and 12 bases lay outside the gene matches. This CDR3 reads CASRFTGQGKGYTF. CDR3 nucleotides: TGTGCCAGCCGGTTTACTGGACAGGGGAAGGGCTACACCTTC.

The gene calls are TRBV5-1 and TRBJ2-5; 8 nucleotides agree with TRBD1. This CDR3 has 14 residues. Losses at the gene ends were 2 bases for V and 5 bases for J; bases not matched to a gene: 5. CDR1 is SGHRS, CDR2 YFSETQ, per germline. The CDR3 DNA follows: TGCGCCAGCAGCTTAGGACAGGGCTTTGAGACCCAGTACTTC. Its protein is CASSLGQGFETQYF.

The genes are TRBV11-1 and TRBJ2-1, with 7 bases matching TRBD2. V shed 5 bases, J shed 6 bases, and the junction held 13 bases outside the gene matches. The germline CDR1 and CDR2 sequences are SGHAT and FQDESV (reference sequence). The CDR3 has 16 residues. In nucleotides, the CDR3 is TGTGCCAGCAGCCCCGGGACTACAATATATGCCAATGAGCAGTTCTTC. Amino acids: CASSPGTTIYANEQFF.

The chain couples TRBV5-1 to TRBJ2-2; 8 positions agree with TRBD1. V was clipped by 5 bases and J by 3 bases; unmatched bases: 0. Germline V gene data show CDR1 as SGHRS and CDR2 as YFSETQ. This CDR3 has 13 residues. The CDR3 DNA sequence: TGCGCCAGCAGGACAGGGGACACCGGGGAGCTGTTTTTT. It yields the protein CASRTGDTGELFF.

This chain connects TRBV28 to TRBJ2-5; D gene ambiguous. Trimming stripped 2 bases from V and 1 base from J, with 8 bases between. Germline loops: CDR1 MDHEN, CDR2 SYDVKM. The CDR3 is made up of 14 amino acids. CDR3 amino acids: CASSLGDTQETQYF. The DNA for the CDR3 is TGTGCCAGCAGTTTAGGAGACACCCAAGAGACCCAGTACTTC.

V is TRBV28 and J is TRBJ1-1; the D gene is possibly TRBD1 (6 bases). Germline values: CDR1 MDHEN, CDR2 SYDVKM. V lost 8 bases to trimming and J lost 7 bases, with 17 bases between them. The CDR3 spans 13 residues. CDR3 sequence reads: CASERGGGNEAFF. CDR3 bases: TGTGCCAGCGAGAGGGGAGGGGGTAATGAAGCTTTCTTT.

The genes are TRBV15 and TRBJ1-5; tentative D call: TRBD1 (5 bases). The V end lost 2 bases, the J end lost 1 base, and 15 bases lay between the germline ends. Germline assignment: CDR1 LNHNV and CDR2 YYDKDF (reference sequence). The CDR3 has 17 residues. The CDR3 DNA reads TGTGCCACCAGCAGACGTCAGGGCCTTAAGAGCAATCAGCCCCAGCATTTT. It codes for CATSRRQGLKSNQPQHF.

The J gene is TRBJ1-5, the V gene TRBV28; possible D gene TRBD1, 5 bases. Trimming removed 10 bases from V and 3 bases from J, with 13 bases in between. From germline, CDR1 is MDHEN and CDR2 SYDVKM. The CDR3 loop spans 13 amino acids. This CDR3 reads CATARTYNQPQHF. Written as DNA, the CDR3 is TGTGCCACCGCCCGGACATACAATCAGCCCCAGCATTTT.

J is TRBJ2-5 and V is TRBV6-5; 10 nucleotides agree with TRBD2. This CDR3 spans 16 amino acids. From germline, CDR1 is MNHEY and CDR2 SVGAGI. The V gene end was trimmed by 2 bases and the J gene end by 2 bases; junction bases not matched to a gene: 5. In DNA form, the CDR3 reads TGTGCCAGCAGTTACGGAGCGGGAGGGGGTCAAGAGACCCAGTACTTC. Translation gives CASSYGAGGGQETQYF.

The chain couples TRBV6-5 to TRBJ1-4; 7 bases agree with TRBD1. Germline assignment: CDR1 MNHEY and CDR2 SVGAGI. This CDR3 is 14 amino acids long. With V trimmed by 8 bases and J by 4 bases, 7 bases remained unmatched. CDR3: CASSRGTGNEKLFF. The CDR3 coding sequence is TGTGCCAGCTCCAGGGGGACGGGTAATGAAAAACTGTTTTTT.

The chain combines TRBV4-2 with TRBJ1-1; 8 bases fit TRBD1. The CDR3 runs 15 residues. The trim removed 4 bases at V and 6 bases at J, leaving 10 bases unmatched. Germline V CDR1 and CDR2: LGHNA, YNFKEQ. The CDR3: CASSRYQGAGAEAFF. The CDR3 DNA follows: TGTGCCAGCAGCCGTTACCAGGGGGCTGGAGCTGAAGCTTTCTTT.

The chain is built from TRBV5-6 and TRBJ2-3, with D unclear. Germline assignment: CDR1 SGHDT and CDR2 YYEEEE. V gave up 1 base and J gave up 5 bases, with 5 bases separating them. The CDR3 spans 12 residues. CDR3 sequence reads: CASSLWGDTQYF. The CDR3 nucleotides read TGTGCCAGCAGCTTGTGGGGAGATACGCAGTATTTT.

The chain joins TRBV7-9 to TRBJ2-7; 14 bases align to TRBD2. CDR1 is SEHNR, CDR2 FQNEAQ, per germline (reference sequence). The CDR3 is 18 amino acids. J lost 7 bases, V lost 1 base, and 12 bases had no gene match. CDR3 residues: CASSLGRLAGGHQGEQYF. The CDR3 DNA reads TGTGCCAGCAGCTTAGGGCGACTAGCGGGAGGGCACCAAGGGGAGCAGTACTTC. Full variable domain (outside the CDR3, taken from reference TRBV7-9 and TRBJ2-7): DTGVSQNPRHKITKRGQNVTFRCDPISEHNRLYWYRQTLGQGPEFLTYFQNEAQLEKSRLLSDRFSAERPKGSFSTLEIQRTEQGDSAMYLCASSLGRLAGGHQGEQYFGPGTRLTVT.

V gene TRBV29-1 combines with J gene TRBJ2-3; D remains unclear. CDR1 and CDR2 from the germline V gene are SQVTM and ANQGSEA. This CDR3 spans 16 amino acids. V lost 6 bases to trimming and J lost 1 base, with 20 bases between them. CDR3 sequence reads: CSVPGLGASGTDTQYF. In nucleotides, the CDR3 is TGCAGCGTCCCCGGTTTAGGTGCTTCGGGCACAGATACGCAGTATTTT.

In its sample, this clone was seen once. The chain is built from TRBV2 and TRBJ2-1, with 7 bases aligning to TRBD2. The germline CDR1 and CDR2 sequences are SNHLY and FYNNEI. The CDR3 runs 14 residues. V gave up 8 bases and J gave up 4 bases; unmatched junction bases: 8. CDR3: CASFRTRAYNEQFF. For the CDR3, the DNA is TGTGCCAGCTTTCGGACTAGAGCATACAATGAGCAGTTCTTC. The full variable domain, with the rest looked up from reference TRBV2 and TRBJ2-1, is EPEVTQTPSHQVTQMGQEVILRCVPISNHLYFYWYRQILGQKVEFLVSFYNNEISEKSEIFDDQFSVERPDGSNFTLKIRSTKLEDSAMYFCASFRTRAYNEQFFGPGTRLTVL.